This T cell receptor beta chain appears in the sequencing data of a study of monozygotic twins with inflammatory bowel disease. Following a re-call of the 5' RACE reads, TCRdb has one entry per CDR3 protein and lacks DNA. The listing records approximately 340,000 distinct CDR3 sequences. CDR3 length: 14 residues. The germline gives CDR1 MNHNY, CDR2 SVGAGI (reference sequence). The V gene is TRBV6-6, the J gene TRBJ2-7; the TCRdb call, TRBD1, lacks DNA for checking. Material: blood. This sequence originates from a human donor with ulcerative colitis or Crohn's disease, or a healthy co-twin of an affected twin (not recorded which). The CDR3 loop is CASTTSDRVGEQYF.